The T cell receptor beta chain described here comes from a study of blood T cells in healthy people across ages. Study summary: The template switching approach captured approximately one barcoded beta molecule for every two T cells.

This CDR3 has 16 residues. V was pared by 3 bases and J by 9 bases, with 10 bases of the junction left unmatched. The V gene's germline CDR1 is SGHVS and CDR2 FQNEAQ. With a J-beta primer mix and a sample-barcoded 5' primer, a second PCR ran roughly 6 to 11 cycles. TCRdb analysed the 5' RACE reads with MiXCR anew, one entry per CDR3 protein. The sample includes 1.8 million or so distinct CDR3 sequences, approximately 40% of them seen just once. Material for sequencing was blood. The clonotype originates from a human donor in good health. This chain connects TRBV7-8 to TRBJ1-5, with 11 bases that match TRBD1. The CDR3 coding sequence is TGTGCCAGCAGCTTGGGTAGGACAGGGGGCCGTCGGCCCCAGCATTTT. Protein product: CASSLGRTGGRRPQHF.